These T cell receptor beta chains were read from a single sample in a study of blood T cell repertoires in COVID-19. Using immunoSEQ multiplex PCR, the repertoire was profiled, and TCRdb retains in-frame clones only, with some absent. The sample yields 450,000 or so clones, around 89% seen once. The sequencing sample was made of peripheral blood. These TCRs come from a woman in her 40s with COVID-19, enrolled during active disease. The CDR3 runs from the conserved cysteine through the conserved F or W. Fields, in order: V gene, clone size, CDR3 protein. Clone sizes are given selectively: once, few, many, or a class where the clone is expanded.

>TRBV19|once
CASSVLGGSAEAFF
>TRBV12-5|.
CASGPDRSNTEAFF
>TRBV28|.
CASSPAGTGNSGELFF
>TRBV7-2|.
CASSSAFRETQYF
>TRBV29-1|few
CSVEPQGNTEAFF
>TRBV18|once
CASSPIQDNEKLFF
>TRBV27|once
CASSLLPAVSYEQYF
>TRBV19|once
CASRRGAGTETQYF
>TRBV7-2|.
CASSFSLNTEAFF
>TRBV7-9|.
CASSSGRGQSINTGELFF
>TRBV30|.
CAWTPNRKMNTEAFF
>TRBV11-2|.
CASSFVASSGNTIYF
>TRBV18|.
CASSQKTGAGANVLTF
>TRBV30|.
CAWRLEGFPYEQYF
>TRBV5-1|.
CASKTNRDISYEQYF
>TRBV27|.
CASSLSIRGQDEKLFF
>TRBV6-2/TRBV6-3|.
CASSSQGINQPQHF
>TRBV18|.
CASSLSREETQYF
>TRBV28|few
CATHPGVVNTEAFF
>TRBV30|.
CAWSRRSYEQYF
>TRBV4-3|.
CASSRQGWNTEAFF
>TRBV10-1|once
CASRPNRNSGNTIYF
>TRBV20-1|.
CSASQQVTYEQYF
>TRBV19|.
CASSISRGRTDTQYF
>TRBV19|once
CASSTGGASPEAFF
>TRBV14|.
CASSQKAGRRDSPLHF
>TRBV6-2/TRBV6-3|.
CASSYRPGQGIMNTEAFF
>TRBV27|.
CASSFLYQETQYF
>TRBV30|once
CAWRPGQLYNSPLHF
>TRBV7-8|few
CASSFDRGPLFF
>TRBV18|.
CASSPRPGADVTNEKLFF
>TRBV19|.
CASSLGTSGNNEQFF
>TRBV6-4|.
CASSDTAQGIDTQYF
>TRBV15|.
CATSRDHGTAYNEQFF
>TRBV7-2|.
CASSWRPGDTEAFF
>TRBV28|.
CASSSGTGGTYYGYTF
>TRBV10-3|.
CAISEVAVNTGELFF
>TRBV7-9|.
CASSFFRQNTGELFF
>TRBV5-1|.
CASSGQGTDTQYF
>TRBV6-2/TRBV6-3|.
CASSNWDSQQETQYF
>TRBV5-1|.
CASSSSGSSGYTF
>TRBV5-6|.
CASSLGARGNNQPQHF
>TRBV18|.
CASSPKRDSQETQYF
>TRBV7-3|.
CASSHSRGTAGANVLTF
>TRBV7-2|.
CASSLGTSGSSYNEQFF
>TRBV28|.
CASSRPGQRVANYGYTF
>TRBV6-1|.
CASSEGAGGKLFF
>TRBV6-2/TRBV6-3|once
CASSYSITSGDNQPQHF
>TRBV4-3|.
CASSLDGTGGREKLFF
>TRBV5-4|.
CASSSKTTGGWTGELFF
>TRBV2|.
CASRANAGQASGELFF
>TRBV27|.
CASSFRGRPQHF
>TRBV7-9|.
CASSSGSGSEAFF
>TRBV24-1|.
CATRAGQNTEAFF
>TRBV5-1|.
CASSTGGQVSEAFF
>TRBV27|.
CASSWPGTGELFF
>TRBV5-4|.
CASSPPGTGYTEAFF
>TRBV18|.
CASSPAGTANTEAFF
>TRBV4-3|.
CASSHFSAGVGGSPLHF